This note documents a single T cell receptor (beta chain) sequence. Its antigen is not known. The study ran its PCR with 60 Vbeta and 13 Jbeta primers. Sequencing was performed with immunoSEQ multiplex PCR; in TCRdb, only in-frame clones are kept and a portion is missing. This table has 60,000 to 95,000 clones, nearly 80% appearing once. The source of the sample is a study of cytomegalovirus exposure and HLA in healthy donors. Study-wide background: As an earlier analysis found, about 179 million T cells yielded approximately 100 million unique TCR beta sequences. Early on, a data release was issued that held about 85 million unique TCRs from HLA-typed donors. The study's findings and limits: A link between a missense DCLRE1C variant and TCR beta V- and J-gene trimming emerged from a later analysis.

The CDR3 length is 16 residues. V lost 4 bases, J lost 2 bases, and 15 bases lay in between. Per the germline V gene, CDR1 is SGDLS and CDR2 is YYNGEE. Sequences were obtained from PBMCs. This sequence joins TRBV9 and TRBJ2-2; D is unresolved. This TCR was recovered from a woman in her thirties or forties in good health and CMV-seropositive. This CDR3 reads CASSSPRKVNTGELFF. In DNA, the CDR3 is TGTGCCAGCAGCTCCCCGAGGAAGGTTAACACCGGGGAGCTGTTTTTT.